This T cell receptor beta chain stems from a study of blood T cells in healthy people across ages. PCR was performed a second time for about 6 to 12 cycles using a sample-barcoded 5' primer and a J-beta primer mix. TCRdb fed the 5' RACE reads into MiXCR, producing one record per CDR3 protein. The sample carries 600,000 or so distinct CDR3 sequences, approximately 30% recorded once. This clonotype was seen many times. Germline V gives CDR1 MNHNS, CDR2 SASEGT. V lost 8 bases to trimming and J lost 0 bases, with 2 bases between them. The CDR3 sequence is 11 residues long. The genes are TRBV6-1 and TRBJ1-3, with D unresolved. The clonotype was recovered from a woman aged 80 or over in good health. The sample consisted of blood. CDR3 protein: CASASGNTIYF. The CDR3 bases are TGTGCCAGCGCCTCTGGAAACACCATATATTTT.